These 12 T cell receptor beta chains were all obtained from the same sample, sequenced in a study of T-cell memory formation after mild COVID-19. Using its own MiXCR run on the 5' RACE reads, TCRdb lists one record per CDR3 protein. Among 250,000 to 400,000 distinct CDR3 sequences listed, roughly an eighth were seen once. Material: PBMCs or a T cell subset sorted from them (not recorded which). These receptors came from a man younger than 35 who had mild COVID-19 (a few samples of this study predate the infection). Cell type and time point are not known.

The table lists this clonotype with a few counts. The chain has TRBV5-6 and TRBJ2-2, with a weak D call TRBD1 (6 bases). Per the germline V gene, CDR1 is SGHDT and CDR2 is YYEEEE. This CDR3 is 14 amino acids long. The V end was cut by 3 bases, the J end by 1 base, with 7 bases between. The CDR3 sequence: CASSYRENTGELFF. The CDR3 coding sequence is TGTGCCAGCAGCTACAGGGAGAACACCGGGGAGCTGTTTTTT.

In DNA, the CDR3 is TGCGCCAGCGGACCACAGAGCTCTGGGGCCAACGTCCTGACTTTC. Amino acid sequence: CASGPQSSGANVLTF. The chain carries TRBV4-3 and TRBJ2-6; D is undetermined. The V and J ends lost 8 bases and 0 bases respectively, with 11 bases between them. Germline loops: CDR1 LGHNA, CDR2 YSLEER. The CDR3 sequence is 15 residues long.

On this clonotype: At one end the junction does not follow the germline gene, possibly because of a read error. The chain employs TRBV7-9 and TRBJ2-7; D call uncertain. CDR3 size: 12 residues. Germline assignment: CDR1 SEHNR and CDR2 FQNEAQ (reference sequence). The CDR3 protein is CAISLNYYEQYF. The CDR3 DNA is TGTGCCATCAGCTTAAACTACTACGAGCAGTACTTC.

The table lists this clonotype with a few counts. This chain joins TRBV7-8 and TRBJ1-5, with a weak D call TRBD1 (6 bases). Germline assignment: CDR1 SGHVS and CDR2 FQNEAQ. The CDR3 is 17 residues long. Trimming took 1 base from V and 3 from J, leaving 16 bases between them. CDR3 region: CASSLGRGRLDNQPQHF. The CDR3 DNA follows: TGTGCCAGCAGCTTAGGCAGGGGCCGACTTGACAATCAGCCCCAGCATTTT.

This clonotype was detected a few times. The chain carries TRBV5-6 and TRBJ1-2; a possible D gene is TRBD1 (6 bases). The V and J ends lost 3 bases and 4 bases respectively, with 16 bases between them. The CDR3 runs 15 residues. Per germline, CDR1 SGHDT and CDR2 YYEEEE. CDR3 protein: CASSSYREGTYGYTF. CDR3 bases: TGTGCCAGCAGCTCGTACAGGGAGGGCACCTATGGCTACACCTTC. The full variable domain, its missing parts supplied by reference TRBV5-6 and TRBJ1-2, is DAGVTQSPTHLIKTRGQQVTLRCSPKSGHDTVSWYQQALGQGPQFIFQYYEEEERQRGNFPDRFSGHQFPNYSSELNVNALLLGDSALYLCASSSYREGTYGYTFGSGTRLTVV.

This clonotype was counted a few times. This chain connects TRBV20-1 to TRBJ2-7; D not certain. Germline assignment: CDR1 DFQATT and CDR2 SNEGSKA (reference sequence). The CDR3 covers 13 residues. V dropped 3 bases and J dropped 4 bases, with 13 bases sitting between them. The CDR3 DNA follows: TGCAGTGCTAGTGCAGAGAGAAGGTACGAGCAGTACTTC. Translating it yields CSASAERRYEQYF.

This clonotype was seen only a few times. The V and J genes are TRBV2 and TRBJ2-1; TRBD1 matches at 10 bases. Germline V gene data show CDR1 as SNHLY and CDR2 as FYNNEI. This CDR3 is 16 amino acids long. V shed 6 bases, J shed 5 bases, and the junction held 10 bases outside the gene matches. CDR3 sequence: CASSPMGQGSDNEQFF. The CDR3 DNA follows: TGTGCCAGCAGCCCCATGGGACAGGGGTCGGACAATGAGCAGTTCTTC.

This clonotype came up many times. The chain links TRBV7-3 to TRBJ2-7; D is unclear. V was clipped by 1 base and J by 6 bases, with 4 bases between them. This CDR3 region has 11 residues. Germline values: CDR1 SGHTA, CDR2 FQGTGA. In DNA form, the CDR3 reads TGTGCCAGCAGCTTAAATTTCGAGCAGTACGTC. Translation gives CASSLNFEQYV.

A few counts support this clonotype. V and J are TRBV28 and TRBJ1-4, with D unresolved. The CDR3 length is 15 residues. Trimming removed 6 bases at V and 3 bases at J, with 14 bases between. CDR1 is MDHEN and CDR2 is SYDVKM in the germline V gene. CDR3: CASSPVLIPNEKLFF. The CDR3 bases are TGTGCCAGCAGCCCCGTCCTTATCCCTAATGAAAAACTGTTTTTT.

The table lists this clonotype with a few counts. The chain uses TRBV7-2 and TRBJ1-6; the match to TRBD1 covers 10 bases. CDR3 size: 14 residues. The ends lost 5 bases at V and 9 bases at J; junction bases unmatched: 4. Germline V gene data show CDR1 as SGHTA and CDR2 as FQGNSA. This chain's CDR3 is CASSRDRGRSPLHF. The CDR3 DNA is TGTGCCAGCAGCCGGGACAGGGGCCGTTCACCCCTCCACTTT.

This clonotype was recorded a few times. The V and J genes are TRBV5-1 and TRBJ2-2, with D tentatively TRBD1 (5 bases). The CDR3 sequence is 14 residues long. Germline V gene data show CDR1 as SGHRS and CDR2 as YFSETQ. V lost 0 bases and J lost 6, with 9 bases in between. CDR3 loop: CASSLGVGAGELFF. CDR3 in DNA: TGCGCCAGCAGCTTGGGTGTAGGGGCCGGGGAGCTGTTTTTT.

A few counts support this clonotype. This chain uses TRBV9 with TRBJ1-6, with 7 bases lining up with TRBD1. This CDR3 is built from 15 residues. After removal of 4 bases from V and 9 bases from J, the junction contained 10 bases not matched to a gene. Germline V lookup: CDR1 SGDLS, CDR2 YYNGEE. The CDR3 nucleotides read TGTGCCAGCAGCCCCTCGACAGGGATAGTTTCACCCCTCCACTTT. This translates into CASSPSTGIVSPLHF.